Detailed here is one T cell receptor (beta chain). This sample was included in a study of CD8+ T cells in alopecia areata. Following extraction, RNA underwent reverse transcription to cDNA, which served as the sequencing template. Here immunoSEQ multiplex PCR was the method, and the copy in TCRdb shows in-frame clones only, minus some. The sample carries 150,000 or so clones, roughly 64% recorded once. This specimen was CD4+ T cells sorted from blood, taken at week 0. The sequence derives from a human donor with alopecia areata.

The CDR3 DNA reads TGTGCCAGCAGTTACTCAGGGAAGGGGGCCAAAAACATTCAGTACTTC. Encoded protein: CASSYSGKGAKNIQYF. The chain employs TRBV6-5 and TRBJ2-4, with D possibly TRBD1 on 5 matching bases. Germline-derived CDR1 and CDR2 are MNHEY and SVGAGI. This CDR3 is 16 amino acids long. Trimming removed 0 bases at V and 1 base at J, with 10 bases between.